This TCR beta chain comes out of a study of blood T cell repertoires in COVID-19. Study in general: Acute and convalescent COVID-19 samples came from the United States, Italy and Spain. Sources were T cells, B-cell-depleted T cells, or PBMCs; the material itself was cDNA or gDNA.

Trimming took 3 bases from V and 0 from J, leaving 11 bases between them. This CDR3 is 15 amino acids long. Germline V gives CDR1 MDHEN, CDR2 SYDVKM. As handled by the study authors: Counts of nucleated cells, estimated from reference gene primer amplification, were obtained. Assay used: immunoSEQ multiplex PCR; TCRdb lists only in-frame clones, some missing. Clone size and V and J calls were adopted from that table, with D and trimming inferred from the DNA. The sample has about 180,000 clones, roughly four fifths seen once. The TCR sequence derives from a human donor in a cohort sampled during active COVID-19. Sequences were obtained from peripheral blood. This chain uses TRBV28 with TRBJ1-1, with unresolved D. In nucleotides, the CDR3 is TGTGCCAGCAGTTTCCGGCAGCGATTGAACACTGAAGCTTTCTTT. It codes for CASSFRQRLNTEAFF.